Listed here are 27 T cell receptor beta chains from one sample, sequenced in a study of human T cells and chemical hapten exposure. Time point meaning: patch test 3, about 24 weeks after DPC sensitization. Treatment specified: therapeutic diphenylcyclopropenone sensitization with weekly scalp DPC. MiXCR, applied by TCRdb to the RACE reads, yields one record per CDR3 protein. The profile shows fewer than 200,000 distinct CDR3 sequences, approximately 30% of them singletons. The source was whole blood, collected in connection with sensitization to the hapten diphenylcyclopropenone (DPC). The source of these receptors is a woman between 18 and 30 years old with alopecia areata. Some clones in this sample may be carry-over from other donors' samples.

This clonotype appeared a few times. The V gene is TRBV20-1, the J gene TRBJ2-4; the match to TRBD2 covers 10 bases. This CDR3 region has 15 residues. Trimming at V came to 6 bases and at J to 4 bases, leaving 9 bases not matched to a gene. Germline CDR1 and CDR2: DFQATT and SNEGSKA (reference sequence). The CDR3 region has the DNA TGCAGTGCAGGGGGACTAGCGAGTGGAAAAAACATTCAGTACTTC. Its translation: CSAGGLASGKNIQYF.

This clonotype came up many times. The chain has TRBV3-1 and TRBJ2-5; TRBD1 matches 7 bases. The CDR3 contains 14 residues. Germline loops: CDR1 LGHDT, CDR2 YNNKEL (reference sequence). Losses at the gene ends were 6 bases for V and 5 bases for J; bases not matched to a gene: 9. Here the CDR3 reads CASSQSGQAETQYF. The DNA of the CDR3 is TGTGCCAGCAGTCAATCCGGACAGGCGGAGACCCAGTACTTC.

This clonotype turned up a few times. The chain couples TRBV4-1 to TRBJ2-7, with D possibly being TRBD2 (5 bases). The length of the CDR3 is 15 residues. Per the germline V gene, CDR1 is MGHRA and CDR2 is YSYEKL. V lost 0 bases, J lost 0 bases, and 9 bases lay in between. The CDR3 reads CASSQDGRGSYEQYF. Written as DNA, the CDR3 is TGCGCCAGCAGCCAAGACGGCCGGGGCTCCTACGAGCAGTACTTC.

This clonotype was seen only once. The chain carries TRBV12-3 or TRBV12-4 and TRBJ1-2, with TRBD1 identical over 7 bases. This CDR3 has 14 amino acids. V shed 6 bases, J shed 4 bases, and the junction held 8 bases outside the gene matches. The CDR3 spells CASRPGTVLYGYTF. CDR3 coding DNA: TGTGCCAGCAGACCCGGGACAGTGCTCTATGGCTACACCTTC.

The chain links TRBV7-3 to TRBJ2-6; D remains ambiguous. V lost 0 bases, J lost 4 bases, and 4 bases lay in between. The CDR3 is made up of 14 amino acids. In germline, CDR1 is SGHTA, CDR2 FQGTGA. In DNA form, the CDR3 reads TGTGCCAGCAGCTTAACGTCGGGGGCCAACGTCCTGACTTTC. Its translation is CASSLTSGANVLTF.

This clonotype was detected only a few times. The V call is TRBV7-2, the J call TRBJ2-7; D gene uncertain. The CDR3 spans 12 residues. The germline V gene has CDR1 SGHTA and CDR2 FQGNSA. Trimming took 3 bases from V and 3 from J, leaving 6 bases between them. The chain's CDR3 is CASSLVGYEQYF. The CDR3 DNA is TGTGCCAGCAGCTTGGTCGGCTACGAGCAGTACTTC.

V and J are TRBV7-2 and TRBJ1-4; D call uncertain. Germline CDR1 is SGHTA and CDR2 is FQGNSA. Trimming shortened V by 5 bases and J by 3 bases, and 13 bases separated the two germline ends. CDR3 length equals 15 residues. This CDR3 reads CASSPAREANEKLFF. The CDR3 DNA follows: TGTGCCAGCAGCCCGGCCCGGGAAGCTAATGAAAAACTGTTTTTT.

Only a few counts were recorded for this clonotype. In DNA, the CDR3 is TGTGCCAGCAGGAAACGGGACAGCATAATGAACACTGAAGCTTTCTTT. This encodes CASRKRDSIMNTEAFF. This chain links TRBV2 with TRBJ1-1, with 7 bases that match TRBD1. The CDR3 covers 16 residues. Trimming removed 6 bases from V and 0 bases from J; junction bases left unmatched: 10. The germline CDR1 and CDR2 sequences are SNHLY and FYNNEI.

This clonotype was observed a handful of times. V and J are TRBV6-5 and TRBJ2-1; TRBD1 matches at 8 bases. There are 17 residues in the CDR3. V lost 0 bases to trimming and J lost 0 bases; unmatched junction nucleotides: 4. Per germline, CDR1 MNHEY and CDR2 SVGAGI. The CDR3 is CASSYSRGQGSYNEQFF. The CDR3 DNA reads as TGTGCCAGCAGTTACTCGAGAGGACAGGGCTCCTACAATGAGCAGTTCTTC.

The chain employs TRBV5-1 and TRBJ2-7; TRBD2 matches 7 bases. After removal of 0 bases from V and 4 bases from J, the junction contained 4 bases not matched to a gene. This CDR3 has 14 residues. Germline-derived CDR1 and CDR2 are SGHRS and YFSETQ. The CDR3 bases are TGCGCCAGCAGCTTGGCTAGCGGTCTGTACGAGCAGTACTTC. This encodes CASSLASGLYEQYF. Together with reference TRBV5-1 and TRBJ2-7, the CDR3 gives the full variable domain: KAGVTQTPRYLIKTRGQQVTLSCSPISGHRSVSWYQQTPGQGLQFLFEYFSETQRNKGNFPGRFSGRQFSNSRSEMNVSTLELGDSALYLCASSLASGLYEQYFGPGTRLTVT.

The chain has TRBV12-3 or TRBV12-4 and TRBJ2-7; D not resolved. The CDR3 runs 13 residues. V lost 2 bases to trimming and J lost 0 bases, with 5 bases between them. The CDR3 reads CASSLPPSYEQYF. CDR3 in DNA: TGTGCCAGCAGTTTACCCCCCTCCTACGAGCAGTACTTC.

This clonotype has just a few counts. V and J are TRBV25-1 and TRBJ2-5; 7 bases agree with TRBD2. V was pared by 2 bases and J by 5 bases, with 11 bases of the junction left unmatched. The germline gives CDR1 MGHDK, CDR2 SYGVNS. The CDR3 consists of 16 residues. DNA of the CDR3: TGTGCCAGCAGTGAAGGGGGAGGGGTCCATGGGGAGACCCAGTACTTC. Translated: CASSEGGGVHGETQYF. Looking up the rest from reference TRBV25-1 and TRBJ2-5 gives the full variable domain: EADIYQTPRYLVIGTGKKITLECSQTMGHDKMYWYQQDPGMELHLIHYSYGVNSTEKGDLSSESTVSRIRTEHFPLTLESARPSHTSQYLCASSEGGGVHGETQYFGPGTRLLVL.

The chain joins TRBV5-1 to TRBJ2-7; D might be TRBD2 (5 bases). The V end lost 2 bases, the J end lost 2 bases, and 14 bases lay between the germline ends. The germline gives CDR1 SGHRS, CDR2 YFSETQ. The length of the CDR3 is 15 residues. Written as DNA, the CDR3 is TGCGCCAGCAGCTTTGAAAGCCCGGAGGCCTACGAGCAGTACTTC. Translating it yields CASSFESPEAYEQYF.

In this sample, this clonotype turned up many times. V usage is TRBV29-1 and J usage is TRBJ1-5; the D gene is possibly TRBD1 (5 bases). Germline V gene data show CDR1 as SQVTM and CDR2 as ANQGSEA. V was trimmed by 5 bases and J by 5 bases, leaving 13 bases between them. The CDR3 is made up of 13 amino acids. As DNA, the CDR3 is TGCAGCGTTTGGGGGGTAGAGTATCAGCCCCAGCATTTT. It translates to CSVWGVEYQPQHF.

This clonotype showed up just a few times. In DNA form, the CDR3 reads TGCAGCGTTCTCCGGGACGGGGGGGAAAAACTGTTTTTT. Its translation: CSVLRDGGEKLFF. This rearrangement joins TRBV29-1 to TRBJ1-4, with D possibly matching TRBD1 (5 bases). Trimming shortened V by 5 bases and J by 8 bases, and 15 bases separated the two germline ends. This CDR3 is built from 13 residues. Germline CDR1 reads SQVTM; CDR2 reads ANQGSEA. The full variable domain, rest sourced from reference TRBV29-1 and TRBJ1-4, is SAVISQKPSRDICQRGTSLTIQCQVDSQVTMMFWYRQQPGQSLTLIATANQGSEATYESGFVIDKFPISRPNLTFSTLTVSNMSPEDSSIYLCSVLRDGGEKLFFGSGTQLSVL.

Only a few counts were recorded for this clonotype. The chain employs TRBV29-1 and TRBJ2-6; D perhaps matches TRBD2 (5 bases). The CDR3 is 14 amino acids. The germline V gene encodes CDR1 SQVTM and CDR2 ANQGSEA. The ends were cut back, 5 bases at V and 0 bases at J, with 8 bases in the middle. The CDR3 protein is CSVRGRSGANVLTF. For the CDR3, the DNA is TGCAGCGTTCGCGGGCGCTCTGGGGCCAACGTCCTGACTTTC.

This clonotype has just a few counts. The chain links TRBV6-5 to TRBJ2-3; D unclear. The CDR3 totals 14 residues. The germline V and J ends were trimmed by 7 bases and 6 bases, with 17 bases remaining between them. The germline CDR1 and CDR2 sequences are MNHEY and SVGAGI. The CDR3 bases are TGTGCCAGCAAGCCACCCGGTTCGTCGGATACGCAGTATTTT. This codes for CASKPPGSSDTQYF.

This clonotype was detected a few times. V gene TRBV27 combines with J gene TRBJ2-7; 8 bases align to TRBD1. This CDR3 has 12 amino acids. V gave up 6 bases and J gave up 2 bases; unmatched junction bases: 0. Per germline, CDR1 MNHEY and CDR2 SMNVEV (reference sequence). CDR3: CASRQGAYEQYF. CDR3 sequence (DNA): TGTGCCAGCAGACAGGGGGCCTACGAGCAGTACTTC.

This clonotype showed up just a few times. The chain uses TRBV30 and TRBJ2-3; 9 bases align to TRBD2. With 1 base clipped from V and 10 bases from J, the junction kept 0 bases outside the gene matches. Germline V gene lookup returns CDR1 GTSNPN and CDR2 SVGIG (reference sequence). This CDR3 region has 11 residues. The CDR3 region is CAWSGLAAQYF. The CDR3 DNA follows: TGTGCCTGGAGTGGACTAGCGGCGCAGTATTTT.

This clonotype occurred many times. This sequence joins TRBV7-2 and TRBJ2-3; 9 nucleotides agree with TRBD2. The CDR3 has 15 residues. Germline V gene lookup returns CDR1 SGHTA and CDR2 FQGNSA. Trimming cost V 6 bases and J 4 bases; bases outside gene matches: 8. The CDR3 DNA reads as TGTGCCAGCAGGCCAAATAGCGGGAGTGCAGATACGCAGTATTTT. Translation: CASRPNSGSADTQYF.

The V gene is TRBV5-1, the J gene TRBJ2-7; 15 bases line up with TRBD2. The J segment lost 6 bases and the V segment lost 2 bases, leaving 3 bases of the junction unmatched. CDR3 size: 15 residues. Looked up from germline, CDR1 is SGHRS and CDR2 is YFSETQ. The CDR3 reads CASSLGTSGRSEQYF. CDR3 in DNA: TGCGCCAGCAGCTTAGGGACTAGCGGGAGGTCCGAGCAGTACTTC.

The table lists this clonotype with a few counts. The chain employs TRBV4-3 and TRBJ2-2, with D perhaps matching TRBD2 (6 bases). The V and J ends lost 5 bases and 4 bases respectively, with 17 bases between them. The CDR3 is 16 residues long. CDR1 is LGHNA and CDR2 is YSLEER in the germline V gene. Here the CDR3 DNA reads TGCGCCAGCAGCACAAGACGGGGGTATGGCACCGGGGAGCTGTTTTTT. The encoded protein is CASSTRRGYGTGELFF.

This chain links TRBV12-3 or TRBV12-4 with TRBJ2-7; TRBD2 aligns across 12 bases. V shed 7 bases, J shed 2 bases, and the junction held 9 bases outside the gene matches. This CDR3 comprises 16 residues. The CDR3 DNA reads TGTGCCAGCACCAAACGCGGACTAGCGGGGACCTACGAGCAGTACTTC. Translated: CASTKRGLAGTYEQYF.

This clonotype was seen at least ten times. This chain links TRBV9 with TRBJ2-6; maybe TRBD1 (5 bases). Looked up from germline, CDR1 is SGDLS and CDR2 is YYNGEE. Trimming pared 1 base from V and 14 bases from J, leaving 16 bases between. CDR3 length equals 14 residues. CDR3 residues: CASSVQGRSGLLTF. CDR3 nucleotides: TGTGCCAGCAGCGTACAGGGTAGATCCGGCCTCCTGACTTTC. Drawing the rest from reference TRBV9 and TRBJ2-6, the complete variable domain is DSGVTQTPKHLITATGQRVTLRCSPRSGDLSVYWYQQSLDQGLQFLIQYYNGEERAKGNILERFSAQQFPDLHSELNLSSLELGDSALYFCASSVQGRSGLLTFGAGSRLTVL.

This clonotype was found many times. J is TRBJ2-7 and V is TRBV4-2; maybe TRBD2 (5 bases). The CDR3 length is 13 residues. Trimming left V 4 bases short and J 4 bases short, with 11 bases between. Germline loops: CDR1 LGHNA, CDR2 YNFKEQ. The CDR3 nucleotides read TGTGCCAGCAGCCTCCCCGGGGATTACGAGCAGTACTTC. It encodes CASSLPGDYEQYF.

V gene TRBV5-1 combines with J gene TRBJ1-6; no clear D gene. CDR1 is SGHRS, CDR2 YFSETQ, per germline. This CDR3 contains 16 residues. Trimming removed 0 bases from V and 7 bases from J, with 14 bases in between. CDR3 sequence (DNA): TGCGCCAGCAGCTTGGCGGCGGGCACTGCGAATTCACCCCTCCACTTT. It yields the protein CASSLAAGTANSPLHF. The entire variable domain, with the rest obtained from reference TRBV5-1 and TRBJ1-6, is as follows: KAGVTQTPRYLIKTRGQQVTLSCSPISGHRSVSWYQQTPGQGLQFLFEYFSETQRNKGNFPGRFSGRQFSNSRSEMNVSTLELGDSALYLCASSLAAGTANSPLHFGNGTRLTVT.

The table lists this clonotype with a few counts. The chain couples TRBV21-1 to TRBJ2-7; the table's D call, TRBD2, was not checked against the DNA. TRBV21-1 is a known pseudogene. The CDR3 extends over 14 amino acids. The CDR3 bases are TGTGCCAGCAGCAAGGGCCCAGGGCACTACGAGCAGTACTTC. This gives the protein CASSKGPGHYEQYF.